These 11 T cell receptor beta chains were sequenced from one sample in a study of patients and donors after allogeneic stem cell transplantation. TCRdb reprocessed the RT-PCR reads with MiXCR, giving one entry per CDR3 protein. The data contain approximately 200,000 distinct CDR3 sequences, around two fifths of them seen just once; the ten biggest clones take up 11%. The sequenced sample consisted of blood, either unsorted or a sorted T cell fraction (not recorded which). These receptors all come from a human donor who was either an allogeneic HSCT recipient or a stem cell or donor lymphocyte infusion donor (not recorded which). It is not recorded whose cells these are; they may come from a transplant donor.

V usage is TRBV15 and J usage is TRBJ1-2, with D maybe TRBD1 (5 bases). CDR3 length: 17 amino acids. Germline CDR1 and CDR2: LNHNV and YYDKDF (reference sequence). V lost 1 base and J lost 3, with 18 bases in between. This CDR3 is CATSRGISVRGDYGYTF. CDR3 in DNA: TGTGCCACCAGCAGAGGGATCAGCGTCCGGGGGGACTATGGCTACACCTTC.

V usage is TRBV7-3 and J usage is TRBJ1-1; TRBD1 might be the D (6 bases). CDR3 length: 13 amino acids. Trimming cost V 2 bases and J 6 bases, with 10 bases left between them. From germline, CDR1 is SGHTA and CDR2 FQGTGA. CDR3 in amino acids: CASSLVEGAEAFF. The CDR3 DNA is TGTGCCAGCAGCTTAGTAGAGGGGGCTGAAGCTTTCTTT.

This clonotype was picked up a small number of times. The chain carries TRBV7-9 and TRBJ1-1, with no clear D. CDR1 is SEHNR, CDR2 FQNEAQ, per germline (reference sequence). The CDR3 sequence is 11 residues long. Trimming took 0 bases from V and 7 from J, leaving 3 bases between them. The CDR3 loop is CASSLAVEAFF. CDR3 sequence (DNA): TGTGCCAGCAGCTTAGCCGTTGAAGCTTTCTTT.

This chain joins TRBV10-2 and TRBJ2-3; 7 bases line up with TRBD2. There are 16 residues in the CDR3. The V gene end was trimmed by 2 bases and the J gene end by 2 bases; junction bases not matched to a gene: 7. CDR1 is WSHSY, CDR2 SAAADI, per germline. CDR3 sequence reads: CASSERTGGVTDTQYF. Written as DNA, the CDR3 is TGCGCCAGCAGTGAGAGGACGGGGGGAGTCACAGATACGCAGTATTTT.

CDR3 loop: CSVVPSPTGSYNEQFF. CDR3 in DNA: TGCAGCGTGGTACCGTCCCCGACGGGCTCCTACAATGAGCAGTTCTTC. The rearrangement joins TRBV29-1 to TRBJ2-1; unclear D gene. Germline V gene lookup returns CDR1 SQVTM and CDR2 ANQGSEA. This CDR3 is 16 amino acids long. V lost 6 bases, J lost 0 bases, and 18 bases lay in between.

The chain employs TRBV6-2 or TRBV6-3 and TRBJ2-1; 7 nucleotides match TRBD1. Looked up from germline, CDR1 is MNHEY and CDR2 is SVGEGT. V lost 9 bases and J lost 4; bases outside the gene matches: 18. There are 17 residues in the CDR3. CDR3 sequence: CASFHQVRGNPYNEQFF. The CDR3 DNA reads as TGTGCCAGTTTTCACCAAGTCAGGGGGAACCCATACAATGAGCAGTTCTTC.

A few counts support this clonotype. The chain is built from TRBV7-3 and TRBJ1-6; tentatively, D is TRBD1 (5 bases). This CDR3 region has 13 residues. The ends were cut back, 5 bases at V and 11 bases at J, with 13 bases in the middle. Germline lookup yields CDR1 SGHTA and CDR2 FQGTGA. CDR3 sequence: CASSGGRGTPLHF. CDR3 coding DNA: TGTGCCAGCAGCGGGGGAAGGGGAACACCCCTCCACTTT.

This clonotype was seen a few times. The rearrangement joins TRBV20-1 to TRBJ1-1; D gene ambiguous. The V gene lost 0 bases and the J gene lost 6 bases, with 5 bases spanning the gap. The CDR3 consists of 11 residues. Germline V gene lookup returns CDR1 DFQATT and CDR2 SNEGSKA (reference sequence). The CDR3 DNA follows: TGCAGTGCTAGAGAGGTCTCTGAAGCTTTCTTT. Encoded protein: CSAREVSEAFF.

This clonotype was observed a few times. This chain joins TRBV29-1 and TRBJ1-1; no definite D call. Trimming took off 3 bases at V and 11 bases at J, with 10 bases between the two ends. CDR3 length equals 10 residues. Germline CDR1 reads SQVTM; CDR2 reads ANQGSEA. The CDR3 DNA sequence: TGCAGCGTTGAGGGGTCCCCCGCTTTCTTT. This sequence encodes CSVEGSPAFF. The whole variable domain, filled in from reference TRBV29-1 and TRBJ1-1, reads SAVISQKPSRDICQRGTSLTIQCQVDSQVTMMFWYRQQPGQSLTLIATANQGSEATYESGFVIDKFPISRPNLTFSTLTVSNMSPEDSSIYLCSVEGSPAFFGQGTRLTVV.

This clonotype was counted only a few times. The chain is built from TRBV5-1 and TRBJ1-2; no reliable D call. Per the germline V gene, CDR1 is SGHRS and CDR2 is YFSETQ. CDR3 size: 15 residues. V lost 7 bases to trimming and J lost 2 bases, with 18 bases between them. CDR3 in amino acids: CASSPRAGSNYGYTF. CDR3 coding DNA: TGCGCCAGCTCCCCGAGGGCAGGATCGAACTATGGCTACACCTTC. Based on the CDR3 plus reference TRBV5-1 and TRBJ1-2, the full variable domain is KAGVTQTPRYLIKTRGQQVTLSCSPISGHRSVSWYQQTPGQGLQFLFEYFSETQRNKGNFPGRFSGRQFSNSRSEMNVSTLELGDSALYLCASSPRAGSNYGYTFGSGTRLTVV.

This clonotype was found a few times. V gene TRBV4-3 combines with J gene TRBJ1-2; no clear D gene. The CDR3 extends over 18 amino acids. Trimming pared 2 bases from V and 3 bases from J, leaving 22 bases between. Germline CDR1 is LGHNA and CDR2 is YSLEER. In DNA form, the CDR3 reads TGCGCCAGCAGCCAAAAAACCTGGCTAGCGAGGACGGACTATGGCTACACCTTC. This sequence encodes CASSQKTWLARTDYGYTF.